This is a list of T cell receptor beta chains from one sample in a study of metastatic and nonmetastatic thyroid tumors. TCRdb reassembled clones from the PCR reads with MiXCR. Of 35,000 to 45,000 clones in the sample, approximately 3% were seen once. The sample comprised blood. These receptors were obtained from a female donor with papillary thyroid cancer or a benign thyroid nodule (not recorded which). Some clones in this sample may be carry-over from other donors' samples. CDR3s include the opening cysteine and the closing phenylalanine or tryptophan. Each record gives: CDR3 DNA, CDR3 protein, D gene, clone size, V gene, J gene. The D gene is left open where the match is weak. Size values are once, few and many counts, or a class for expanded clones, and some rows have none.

DNA: TGCGCCAGCAGCTTGGATTTGTTAGGAACAGTCACAGATACGCAGTATTTT
CDR3: CASSLDLLGTVTDTQYF
D: NA
size: many
V: TRBV5-1
J: TRBJ2-3

DNA: TGTGCCAGCAGTTACCGAGGGGATGAGCAGTACTTC
CDR3: CASSYRGDEQYF
D: NA
size: NA
V: TRBV6-9
J: TRBJ2-7

DNA: TGTGCCAGCAGCCCAGGACAGGGGGACACTGAAGCTTTCTTT
CDR3: CASSPGQGDTEAFF
D: TRBD1
size: few
V: TRBV11-3
J: TRBJ1-1

DNA: TGCAGTGCTAGGACTAGCGGGAGGGCCTACAATGAGCAGTTCTTC
CDR3: CSARTSGRAYNEQFF
D: TRBD2
size: few
V: TRBV20-1
J: TRBJ2-1

DNA: TGTGCCAGCTCACCCCGGGACAACAGCGAAAAACTGTTTTTT
CDR3: CASSPRDNSEKLFF
D: NA
size: many
V: TRBV18
J: TRBJ1-4

DNA: TGTGCCAGCAGCCCAAGACTAGCGGGAGGCACAGATACGCAGTATTTT
CDR3: CASSPRLAGGTDTQYF
D: TRBD2
size: many
V: TRBV9
J: TRBJ2-3

DNA: TGCAGTGCTAGAGTATTGGACAATCAGCCCCAGCATTTT
CDR3: CSARVLDNQPQHF
D: NA
size: medium-sized
V: TRBV20-1
J: TRBJ1-5

DNA: TGTGCCACCAGTGATGGAGGAATCGAGACCCAGTACTTC
CDR3: CATSDGGIETQYF
D: NA
size: many
V: TRBV24-1
J: TRBJ2-5

DNA: TGTGCCAGCAGTGTAACAGTTTCCCCCAATTACGAGCAGTACTTC
CDR3: CASSVTVSPNYEQYF
D: NA
size: few
V: TRBV6-1
J: TRBJ2-7

DNA: TGCGCCAGCAGCCACCAATTTAGCGGTACAGATACGCAGTATTTT
CDR3: CASSHQFSGTDTQYF
D: NA
size: many
V: TRBV4-1
J: TRBJ2-3

DNA: TGTGCCAGCAGCCTCGCTAGCGGGCACTACAATGAGCAGTTCTTC
CDR3: CASSLASGHYNEQFF
D: TRBD2
size: many
V: TRBV3-1
J: TRBJ2-1

DNA: TGTGCCAGCAGTGGATACAGGGGCACTGAAGCTTTCTTT
CDR3: CASSGYRGTEAFF
D: TRBD1
size: NA
V: TRBV25-1
J: TRBJ1-1

DNA: NA
CDR3: CSCSAGLEQYF
D: NA
size: NA
V: TRBV5-1
J: TRBJ2-7

DNA: TGTGCCAGCAGTTTGAGAGGTTCTAGCACAGATACGCAGTATTTT
CDR3: CASSLRGSSTDTQYF
D: NA
size: medium-sized
V: TRBV12-3/TRBV12-4
J: TRBJ2-3

DNA: TGCAGTGCTAGAGTCTGGGGTCAGCCCCAGCATTTT
CDR3: CSARVWGQPQHF
D: NA
size: NA
V: TRBV20-1
J: TRBJ1-5

DNA: TGTGCCAGCATAGCCAGGCGGGAGGGACGTTTGGGTGAGCAGTTCTTC
CDR3: CASIARREGRLGEQFF
D: TRBD2
size: NA
V: TRBV6-2/TRBV6-3
J: TRBJ2-1

DNA: TGCGCCAGCGGGGGACTAGCGGGAGTAGTTAATGAGCAGTTCTTC
CDR3: CASGGLAGVVNEQFF
D: TRBD2
size: NA
V: TRBV5-1
J: TRBJ2-1

DNA: TGCAGTGCTAGAGATATCGACAGGCCGAACACCGGGGAGCTGTTTTTT
CDR3: CSARDIDRPNTGELFF
D: NA
size: few
V: TRBV20-1
J: TRBJ2-2

DNA: TGTGCCAGCAGTTCCGGACTAGTGGGGGAGCAGTTCTTC
CDR3: CASSSGLVGEQFF
D: TRBD2
size: many
V: TRBV12-3/TRBV12-4
J: TRBJ2-1

DNA: TGTGCCAGCAGTCTGGGACAGGGATTTCAGCCCCAGCATTTT
CDR3: CASSLGQGFQPQHF
D: TRBD1
size: few
V: TRBV6-1
J: TRBJ1-5

DNA: TGTGCCAGCAACTCGAGAAGGGACACCGGGGAGCTGTTTTTT
CDR3: CASNSRRDTGELFF
D: NA
size: NA
V: TRBV7-2
J: TRBJ2-2

DNA: TGCGCCAGCTACGGATCCGGGACAGGTGTCGATGGCTACACCTTC
CDR3: CASYGSGTGVDGYTF
D: TRBD1
size: few
V: TRBV2
J: TRBJ1-2

DNA: TGTGCCAGCAGTGACCAGGCAGGAGGGAGCTACGAGCAGTACTTC
CDR3: CASSDQAGGSYEQYF
D: NA
size: many
V: TRBV2
J: TRBJ2-7

DNA: TGTGCCACCAGTGATGCCCACGGAAATACGTACCAAGAGACCCAGTACTTC
CDR3: CATSDAHGNTYQETQYF
D: NA
size: many
V: TRBV24-1
J: TRBJ2-5

DNA: TGCAGTGCTAGGGACGGGGCCCGGGTAGATACGCAGTATTTT
CDR3: CSARDGARVDTQYF
D: NA
size: NA
V: TRBV20-1
J: TRBJ2-3

DNA: TGTGCCAGCAGCCGGGGGAACTATGGCTACACCTTC
CDR3: CASSRGNYGYTF
D: NA
size: few
V: TRBV12-3/TRBV12-4
J: TRBJ1-2

DNA: TGTGCCATCAGTCAGACAGGGGGTAGTTCTGAAGCTTTCTTT
CDR3: CAISQTGGSSEAFF
D: TRBD1
size: many
V: TRBV10-3
J: TRBJ1-1

DNA: TGTGCCAGCAGCCGGACATGGGCAATTAAAGCTTTCTTT
CDR3: CASSRTWAIKAFF
D: NA
size: NA
V: TRBV6-2/TRBV6-3
J: TRBJ1-1

DNA: TGTGCCAGCAGTTACTCGTCACCTCTAAACACCTACGAGCAGTACTTC
CDR3: CASSYSSPLNTYEQYF
D: NA
size: many
V: TRBV6-5
J: TRBJ2-7

DNA: TGTGCCAGCAGTGAAGGAGGGGTTGGCTACACCTTC
CDR3: CASSEGGVGYTF
D: NA
size: few
V: TRBV2
J: TRBJ1-2

DNA: TGTGCCTGCACGGAACCCAGAGAAAAACTGTTTTTT
CDR3: CACTEPREKLFF
D: NA
size: many
V: TRBV30
J: TRBJ1-4

DNA: TGCGCCAGCAGCTTGACGTCCAGGGGTGGAGAAAAACTGTTTTTT
CDR3: CASSLTSRGGEKLFF
D: NA
size: NA
V: TRBV5-1
J: TRBJ1-4